This T cell receptor beta chain was sequenced for a study of T cell changes during pregnancy in multiple sclerosis. Produced via immunoSEQ multiplex PCR; TCRdb's table is partial and in-frame only. Of tens of thousands of clones in the sample, approximately 90% are singletons; the top ten hold 0.8% to 0.95%. Germline V lookup: CDR1 SGHTA, CDR2 FQGTGA. V gave up 3 bases and J gave up 1 base; unmatched junction bases: 3. The CDR3 contains 16 residues. The V call is TRBV7-3, the J call TRBJ2-2, with 9 bases identical to TRBD1. The starting material was peripheral blood, obtained before pregnancy. The clonotype comes from a female donor with multiple sclerosis, enrolled in a pregnancy study. CDR3 residues: CASSFGTGRNTGELFF. The CDR3 bases are TGTGCCAGCAGCTTCGGGACAGGGAGGAACACCGGGGAGCTGTTTTTT.